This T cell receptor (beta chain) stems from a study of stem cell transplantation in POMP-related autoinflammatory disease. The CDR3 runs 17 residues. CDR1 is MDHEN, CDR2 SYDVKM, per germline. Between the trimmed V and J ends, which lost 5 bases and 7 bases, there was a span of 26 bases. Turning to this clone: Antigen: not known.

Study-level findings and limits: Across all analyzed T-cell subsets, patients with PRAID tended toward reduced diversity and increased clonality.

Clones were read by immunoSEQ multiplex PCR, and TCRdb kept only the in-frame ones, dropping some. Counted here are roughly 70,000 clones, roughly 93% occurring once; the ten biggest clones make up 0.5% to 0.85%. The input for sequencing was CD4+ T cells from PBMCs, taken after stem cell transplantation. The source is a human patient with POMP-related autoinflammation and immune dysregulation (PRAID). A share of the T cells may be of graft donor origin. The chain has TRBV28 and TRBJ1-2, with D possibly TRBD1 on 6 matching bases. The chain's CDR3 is CASSLLLVEQGGGGYTF. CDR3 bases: TGTGCCAGCAGTCTCCTATTAGTGGAACAGGGAGGTGGTGGCTACACCTTC.